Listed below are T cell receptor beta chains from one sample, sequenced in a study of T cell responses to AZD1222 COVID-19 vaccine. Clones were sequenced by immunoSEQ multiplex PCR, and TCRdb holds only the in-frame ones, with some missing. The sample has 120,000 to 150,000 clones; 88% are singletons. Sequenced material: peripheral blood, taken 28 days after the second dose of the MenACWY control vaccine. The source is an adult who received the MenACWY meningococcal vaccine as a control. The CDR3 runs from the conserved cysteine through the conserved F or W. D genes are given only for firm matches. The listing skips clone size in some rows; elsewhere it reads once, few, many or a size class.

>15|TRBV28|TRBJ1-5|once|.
CASSFGRTARGPQHF
TGTGCCAGCAGTTTCGGTCGGACAGCGAGAGGTCCCCAGCATTTT
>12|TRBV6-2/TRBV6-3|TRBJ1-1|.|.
CASSLPGVEAFF
TGTGCCAGCAGTTTACCCGGGGTTGAAGCTTTCTTT
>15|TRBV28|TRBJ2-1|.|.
CASSLGQQGIGEQFF
TGTGCCAGCAGTTTGGGTCAACAGGGAATCGGTGAGCAGTTCTTC
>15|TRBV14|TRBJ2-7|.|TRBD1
CASSLHLIGGGEQYF
TGTGCCAGCAGCCTCCACTTGATAGGGGGCGGCGAGCAGTACTTC
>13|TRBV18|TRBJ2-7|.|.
CASSPSGVYEQYF
TGTGCCAGCTCACCATCGGGAGTCTACGAGCAGTACTTC
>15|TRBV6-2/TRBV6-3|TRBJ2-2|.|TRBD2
CASSYTGGPTGELFF
TGTGCCAGCAGTTACACGGGAGGGCCCACCGGGGAGCTGTTTTTT
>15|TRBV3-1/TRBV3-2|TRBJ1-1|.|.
CASSRGWGENTEAFF
TGTGCCAGCAGCCGTGGTTGGGGGGAGAACACTGAAGCTTTCTTT
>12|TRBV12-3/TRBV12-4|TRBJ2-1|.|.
CASRSTGGEQFF
TGTGCCAGCAGGTCGACTGGCGGGGAGCAGTTCTTC
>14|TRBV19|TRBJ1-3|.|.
CASSTTVTGNTIYF
TGTGCCAGTAGTACCACAGTAACTGGAAACACCATATATTTT
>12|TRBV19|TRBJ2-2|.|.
CASRLWTGELFF
TGTGCCAGTAGATTGTGGACCGGGGAGCTGTTTTTT